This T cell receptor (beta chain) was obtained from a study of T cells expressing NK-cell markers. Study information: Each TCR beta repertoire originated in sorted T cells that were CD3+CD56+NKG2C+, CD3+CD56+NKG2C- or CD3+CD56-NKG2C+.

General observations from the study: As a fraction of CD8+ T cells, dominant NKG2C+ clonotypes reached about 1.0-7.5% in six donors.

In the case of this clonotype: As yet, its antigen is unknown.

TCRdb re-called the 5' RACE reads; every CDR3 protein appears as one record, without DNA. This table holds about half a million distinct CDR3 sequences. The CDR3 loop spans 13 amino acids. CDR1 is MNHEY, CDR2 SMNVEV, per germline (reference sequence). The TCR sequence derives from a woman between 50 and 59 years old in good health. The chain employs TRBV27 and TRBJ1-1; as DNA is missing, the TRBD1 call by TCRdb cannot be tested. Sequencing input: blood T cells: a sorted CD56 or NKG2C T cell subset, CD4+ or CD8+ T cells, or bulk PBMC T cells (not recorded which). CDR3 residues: CASSPHKAPEAFF.